A few counts support the clone carrying this TCR beta chain. What it recognizes is unknown. These data belong to a study of beta chain features in type 1 diabetes. Investigators reverse transcribed all isolated RNA, so they sequenced expressed TCRB transcripts. Profiling relied on immunoSEQ multiplex PCR, and the TCRdb table lists in-frame clones only, not all of them. The table includes roughly 250,000 clones, around 20% detected once. The V and J ends lost 4 bases and 6 bases respectively, with 17 bases between them. Germline values: CDR1 SGDLS, CDR2 YYNGEE. The CDR3 extends over 16 amino acids. General study findings and limits: Type 1 diabetes patients had moderately but significantly shorter TCRB CDR3s in all four CD4+ subsets.

The origin of this receptor is a woman aged 40-49 years with type 1 diabetes. Sequenced sample: naive CD4+ T cells from blood. The J gene is TRBJ1-6, the V gene TRBV9; TRBD1 is a possible D gene (6 bases). In DNA form, the CDR3 reads TGTGCCAGCAGCCGCGGGGGACACGGGTTTAATTCACCCCTCCACTTT. It specifies CASSRGGHGFNSPLHF. Together with reference TRBV9 and TRBJ1-6, the CDR3 gives the full variable domain: DSGVTQTPKHLITATGQRVTLRCSPRSGDLSVYWYQQSLDQGLQFLIQYYNGEERAKGNILERFSAQQFPDLHSELNLSSLELGDSALYFCASSRGGHGFNSPLHFGNGTRLTVT.